This T cell receptor (beta chain) was obtained from a study of CD8+CD57+ T cells in acquired aplastic anemia. At the level of the study: Sorted CD4+ and CD8+ cells gave a mean 3.2 ug DNA, range roughly 0.18 to 27.4 ug.

The CDR3 runs to 15 residues. V lost 3 bases and J 0 bases, leaving 12 bases between the germline ends. Germline V gives CDR1 SGHNT, CDR2 YYREEE (reference sequence). Patients chosen for sequencing had shown CD8+CD57+ cell expansion by flow cytometry. Each patient gave a blood sample that was collected before any therapy had been received. For this clonotype: What it binds is not known.

Overall study results and limits: Patients and controls were found to share twenty-nine CD8+ CDR3 sequences. No significant difference in CD8+ Simpson's diversity was found between patients and controls.

TCR beta VDJ and CDR3 profiling used genomic DNA as template. Each CDR3 protein gets one entry after TCRdb re-called the reads with MiXCR. The sample records about 160,000 distinct CDR3 sequences, about 45% being singletons. The chain uses TRBV5-4 and TRBJ1-2; tentative D call: TRBD1 (6 bases). The receptor's source is a human donor with aplastic anemia. The sequenced material came from sorted CD4+, CD8+, or CD8+CD57+ T cells (not recorded which) from PBMCs. The CDR3 is CASSSRGGSNYGYTF. The CDR3 bases are TGTGCCAGCAGCTCCCGGGGGGGCTCTAACTATGGCTACACCTTC.